The 8 T cell receptor beta chains below come from one sample, sequenced in a study of control samples from healthy donors and cancer patients. TCRdb's copy holds only in-frame clones and misses some; the assay was immunoSEQ multiplex PCR. The sample holds 150,000 to 200,000 clones, around 90% seen once. Material for sequencing was blood. These receptor sequences come from a woman aged 45-65 years in good health.

The rearrangement links TRBV18 to TRBJ1-5; 7 nucleotides agree with TRBD1. The germline V gene has CDR1 KGHSH and CDR2 LQKENI. The CDR3 extends over 14 amino acids. The V gene end was trimmed by 2 bases and the J gene end by 4 bases; junction bases not matched to a gene: 2. The CDR3 here is CASSPSTGNQPQHF. DNA of the CDR3: TGTGCCAGCTCACCATCGACAGGGAATCAGCCCCAGCATTTT.

The chain recombines TRBV6-6 with TRBJ2-1, with 10 positions matching TRBD2. The J segment lost 0 bases and the V segment lost 7 bases, leaving 9 bases of the junction unmatched. This CDR3 region has 17 residues. Germline loops: CDR1 MNHNY, CDR2 SVGAGI (reference sequence). DNA of the CDR3: TGTGCCAGCACTCGGCTAGCGGGAGTAATCTCCTACAATGAGCAGTTCTTC. It translates to CASTRLAGVISYNEQFF.

The V and J genes are TRBV2 and TRBJ1-5; TRBD1 might be the D (5 bases). The length of the CDR3 is 12 residues. CDR1 and CDR2 from the germline V gene are SNHLY and FYNNEI. The ends were cut back, 6 bases at V and 3 bases at J, with 6 bases in the middle. Here the CDR3 reads CASRGTNQPQHF. Written as DNA, the CDR3 is TGTGCCAGCAGGGGGACCAATCAGCCCCAGCATTTT.

This chain uses TRBV5-5 with TRBJ1-1; weak D call: TRBD1 (5 bases). The CDR3 covers 17 residues. In germline, CDR1 is SGHKS, CDR2 YYEKEE (reference sequence). V was pared by 4 bases and J by 1 base, with 20 bases between. The CDR3 nucleotides read TGTGCCAGCAGCCGTACACTACCAAATACAGGGAACACTGAAGCTTTCTTT. Translated: CASSRTLPNTGNTEAFF.

This sequence joins TRBV7-9 and TRBJ2-3, with 7 positions matching TRBD2. V shed 1 base, J shed 0 bases, and the junction held 7 bases outside the gene matches. The CDR3 covers 17 residues. The germline V gene encodes CDR1 SEHNR and CDR2 FQNEAQ (reference sequence). CDR3 sequence reads: CASSLGSLAASTDTQYF. The CDR3 DNA sequence: TGTGCCAGCAGCTTAGGGTCTCTAGCGGCTAGCACAGATACGCAGTATTTT.

This clone was counted once. The gene calls are TRBV6-6 and TRBJ1-1, with D perhaps TRBD1 (5 bases). Trimming shortened V by 8 bases and J by 4 bases, and 5 bases separated the two germline ends. Per germline, CDR1 MNHNY and CDR2 SVGAGI (reference sequence). The CDR3 loop spans 10 amino acids. The DNA for the CDR3 is TGTGCCAGCGGGGGCACTGAAGCTTTCTTT. Translated: CASGGTEAFF.

The chain joins TRBV5-1 to TRBJ1-6; D is ambiguous. Germline-derived CDR1 and CDR2 are SGHRS and YFSETQ. This CDR3 contains 14 residues. The V end was cut by 4 bases, the J end by 8 bases, with 13 bases between. CDR3 in DNA: TGCGCCAGCAGCGCGGGTATGGATTATTCACCCCTCCACTTT. Amino acid sequence: CASSAGMDYSPLHF.

The chain recombines TRBV3-1 (or the pseudogene TRBV3-2) with TRBJ2-1; tentatively, D is TRBD2 (5 bases). The CDR3 loop spans 20 amino acids. Trimming took off 3 bases at V and 0 bases at J, with 24 bases between the two ends. Germline V gives CDR1 LGHDT, CDR2 YNNKEL (reference sequence). Here the CDR3 reads CASSHAKVRSGVSSYNEQFF. In nucleotides, the CDR3 is TGTGCCAGCAGCCACGCAAAGGTGAGAAGCGGCGTCAGCTCCTACAATGAGCAGTTCTTC.